This TCR beta chain was captured in a study of OX40 agonist ivuxolimab in advanced cancers. Overall study findings and caveats: Partial responders dosed at 0.1-3.0 mg/kg displayed clonal expansion ranking among the lowest.

Clones were sequenced by immunoSEQ multiplex PCR, and TCRdb holds only the in-frame ones, with some missing. This table holds some 99,000 clones, approximately 88% found once. With respect to this clone: Its target is not known.

The CDR3 covers 13 residues. Trimming stripped 3 bases from V and 3 bases from J, with 8 bases between. Germline assignment: CDR1 SGHTA and CDR2 FQGTGA. The input for sequencing was CD4+ or CD8+ T cells sorted from blood, taken in a trial of the OX40 agonist ivuxolimab. The chain is built from TRBV7-3 and TRBJ1-2; tentative D call: TRBD1 (6 bases). The TCR sequence derives from an adult with an advanced solid tumor such as melanoma, head and neck, liver or kidney cancer. Here the CDR3 reads CASSLGGDYGYTF. The CDR3 DNA sequence: TGTGCCAGCAGCTTGGGGGGCGACTATGGCTACACCTTC.